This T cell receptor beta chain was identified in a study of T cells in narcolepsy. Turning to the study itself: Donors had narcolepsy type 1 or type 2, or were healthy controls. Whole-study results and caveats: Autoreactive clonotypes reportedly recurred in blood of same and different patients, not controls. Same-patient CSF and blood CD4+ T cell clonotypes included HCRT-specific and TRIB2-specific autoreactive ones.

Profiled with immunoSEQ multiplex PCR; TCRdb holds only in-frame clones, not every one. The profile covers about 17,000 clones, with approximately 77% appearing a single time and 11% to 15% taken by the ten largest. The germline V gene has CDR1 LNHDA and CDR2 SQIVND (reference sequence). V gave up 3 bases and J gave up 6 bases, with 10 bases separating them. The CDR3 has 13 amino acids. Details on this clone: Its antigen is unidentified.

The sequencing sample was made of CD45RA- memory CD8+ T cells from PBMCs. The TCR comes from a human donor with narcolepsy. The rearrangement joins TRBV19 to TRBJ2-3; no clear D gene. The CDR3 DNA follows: TGTGCCAGTAGTATGTGGGTATACGATACGCAGTATTTT. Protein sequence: CASSMWVYDTQYF.